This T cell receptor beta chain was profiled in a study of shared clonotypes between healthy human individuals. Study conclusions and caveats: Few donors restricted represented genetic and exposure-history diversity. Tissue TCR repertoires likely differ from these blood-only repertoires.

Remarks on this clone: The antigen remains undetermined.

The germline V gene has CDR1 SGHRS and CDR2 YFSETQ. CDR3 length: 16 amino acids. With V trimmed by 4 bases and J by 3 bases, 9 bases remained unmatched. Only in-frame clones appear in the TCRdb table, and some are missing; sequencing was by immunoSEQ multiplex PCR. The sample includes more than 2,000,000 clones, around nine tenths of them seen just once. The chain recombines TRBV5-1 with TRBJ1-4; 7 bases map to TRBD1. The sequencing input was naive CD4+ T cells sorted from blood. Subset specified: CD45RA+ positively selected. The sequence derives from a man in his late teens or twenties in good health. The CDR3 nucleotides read TGCGCCAGCAGCGTAATAACAGGGGCCCCTAATGAAAAACTGTTTTTT. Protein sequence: CASSVITGAPNEKLFF.